This T cell receptor beta chain came from a study of shared clonotypes between healthy human individuals. Broader study findings: Generation probabilities were higher for clonotypes shared across all four sorted-subset donors than for unshared ones.

Regarding this clone: Its specificity is unknown. Other DNA sequences in this sample translate to the same CDR3.

TCRdb's copy holds only in-frame clones and misses some; the assay was immunoSEQ multiplex PCR. This table has 2,500,000 or so clones, roughly 93% appearing once. Material: naive CD4+ T cells from PBMCs. Described subset: CD45RA+ positively selected. The TCR comes from a man aged 18 to 29 in good health. Some clones in this sample may be carry-over from other donors' samples.

The CDR3 DNA sequence: TGTGCCAGCAGCTTAGTGAGGGGTGATGAGCAGTACTTC. Translated, it gives CASSLVRGDEQYF. This sequence joins TRBV11-3 and TRBJ2-7; D could derive from TRBD1 or TRBD2 (5 bases each). The CDR3 is 13 residues long. In germline, CDR1 is SGHNT, CDR2 YENEEA. The V gene lost 1 base and the J gene lost 7 bases, with 11 bases spanning the gap.